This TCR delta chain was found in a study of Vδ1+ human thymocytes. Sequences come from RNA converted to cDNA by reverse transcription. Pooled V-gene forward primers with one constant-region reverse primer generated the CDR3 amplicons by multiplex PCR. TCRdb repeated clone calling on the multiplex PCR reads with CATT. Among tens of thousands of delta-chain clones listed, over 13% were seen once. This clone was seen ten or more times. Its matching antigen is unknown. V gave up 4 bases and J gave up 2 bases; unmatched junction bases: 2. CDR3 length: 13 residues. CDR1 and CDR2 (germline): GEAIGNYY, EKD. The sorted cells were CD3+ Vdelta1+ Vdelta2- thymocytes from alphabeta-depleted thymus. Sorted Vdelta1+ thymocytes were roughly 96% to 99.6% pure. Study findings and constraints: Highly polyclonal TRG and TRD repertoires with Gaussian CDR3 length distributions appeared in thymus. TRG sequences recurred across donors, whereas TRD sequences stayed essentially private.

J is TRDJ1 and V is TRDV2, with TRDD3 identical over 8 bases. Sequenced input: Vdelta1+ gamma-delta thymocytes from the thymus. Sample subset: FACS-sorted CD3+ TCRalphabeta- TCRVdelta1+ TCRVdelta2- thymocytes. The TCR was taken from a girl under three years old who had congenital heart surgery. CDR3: CACEGIPTDKLIF. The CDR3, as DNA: TGTGCCTGTGAGGGGATACCAACCGATAAACTCATCTTT.